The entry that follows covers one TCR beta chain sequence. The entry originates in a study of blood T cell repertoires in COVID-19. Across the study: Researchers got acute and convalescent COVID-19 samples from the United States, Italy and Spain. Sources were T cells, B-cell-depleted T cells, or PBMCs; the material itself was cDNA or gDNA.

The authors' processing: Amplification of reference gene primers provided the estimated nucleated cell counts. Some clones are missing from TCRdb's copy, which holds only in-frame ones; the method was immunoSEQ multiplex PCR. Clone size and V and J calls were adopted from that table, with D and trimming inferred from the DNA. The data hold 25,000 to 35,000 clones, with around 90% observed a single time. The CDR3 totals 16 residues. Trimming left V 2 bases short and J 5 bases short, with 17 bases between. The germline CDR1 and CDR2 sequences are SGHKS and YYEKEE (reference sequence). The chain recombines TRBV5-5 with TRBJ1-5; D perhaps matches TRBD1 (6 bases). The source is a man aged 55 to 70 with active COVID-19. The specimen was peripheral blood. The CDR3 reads CASSLRDMGAYQPQHF. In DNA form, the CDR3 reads TGTGCCAGCAGCTTACGGGACATGGGAGCGTATCAGCCCCAGCATTTT.